This entry features one T cell receptor beta chain sequence. The specificity of this receptor is unknown. This sample stems from a study of T cells expressing NK-cell markers (dated by TCRdb to about 2020). The study in broad terms: Fewer than ten donors provided sorted CD3+CD56+NKG2C+, CD3+CD56+NKG2C- and CD3+CD56-NKG2C+ T-cell subsets, whose TCR beta-chain repertoires were profiled. Among the eight sequenced donors, seven were HCMV-seropositive and one was HCMV-seronegative. The study sequenced eight donors, all healthy volunteers chosen at random: three men and five women. Illumina HiSeq 2000/2500, MiSeq or NextSeq was used to sequence libraries as 2 x 150 bp reads. Points the paper makes about the study in general: In several donors, the dominant CD3+CD56+NKG2C+ clonotypes were among the top 10 CD8+ clonotypes and accounted for about 1.0-7.0% of CD8+ T cells. Whether the expanded NKG2C-expressing T cell clones were specific for HCMV antigens was left unclear. Those dominant clonotypes were again the most abundant among CD3+CD56-NKG2C+ cells in a handful of donors, at about 25-60.1%.

The germline V gene encodes CDR1 SGHTA and CDR2 FQGNSA. Including cysteine and phenylalanine, the CDR3 has 17 amino acids. A DNA sequence was not provided. TCRdb lists the instrument as Illumina HiSeq 2000. The TCR beta cDNA libraries were made using 5'RACE template switching, a step that added both a universal primer site and unique molecular identifiers. cDNA synthesis was primed from the TCR beta constant segment, followed by two successive PCR amplification steps. Regarding the original processing steps: MIGEC was used to demultiplex reads and group the reads by UMI, and MiTCR was used to assemble and quantify clonotypes. Only TCR cDNA sequences supported by at least two reads were kept to exclude erroneous sequences. Downstream repertoire analysis used the tcR package, and clonotypes were matched across fractions by CDR3 nucleotide sequence plus V segment. VDJmatch was used to annotate antigen specificity against VDJdb, with one amino acid substitution in CDR3 allowed. The reads were reprocessed in TCRdb, with one entry per CDR3 protein sequence and no accompanying DNA. These V and J calls originate from TCRdb's pipeline instead of the authors' own analysis. The sample table includes roughly 23,000 distinct CDR3 sequences. The top ten hold about 57% of the sample.

A commercial ELISA kit detecting HCMV-specific IgG in serum was used to determine HCMV serostatus. Peripheral blood mononuclear cells were isolated from blood by Ficoll density gradient centrifugation. The sequence joins TRBV7-2 to TRBJ1-6; TCRdb reports TRBD1, a call that lacks DNA to check it against. The specimen was blood T cells: a sorted CD56 or NKG2C T cell subset, CD4+ or CD8+ T cells, or bulk PBMC T cells (not recorded which). The clonotype comes from a man between 18 and 69 years old in good health. CDR3 region: CASSEDRGHPYNSPLHF. Reference TRBV7-2 and TRBJ1-6 genes cover what lies past the CDR3, so the full variable domain is GAGVSQSPSNKVTEKGKDVELRCDPISGHTALYWYRQSLGQGLEFLIYFQGNSAPDKSGLPSDRFSAERTGGSVSTLTIQRTQQEDSAVYLCASSEDRGHPYNSPLHFGNGTRLTVT.